This T cell receptor beta chain appears in the sequencing data of a study of Ad26.COV2.S vaccination and SARS-CoV-2 variants. Study summary: Donor joined the COV1001 Ad26.COV2.S trial arm. Dosing was one shot or two shots 56 days apart.

From germline, CDR1 is DFQATT and CDR2 SNEGSKA (reference sequence). CDR3 length: 11 residues. V was shortened by 6 bases and J by 6 bases, with 12 bases between the two germline ends. TCRdb's table, derived via immunoSEQ multiplex PCR, lists solely in-frame clones and lacks some. The sample shows more than 400,000 clones, less than 95% of them seen only once. Treatment in this sample: about 20 received Ad26.COV2.S at low or high dose, single or two shots; several received placebo; per-sample allocation not given. The investigators took samples on day 63 after the first vaccine or placebo injection. The sample was peripheral blood, taken in a trial of Ad26.COV2.S vaccine versus placebo. The rearrangement uses TRBV20-1 and TRBJ2-7; D is perhaps TRBD1 (6 bases). The receptor was derived from a person aged 18-60 years who received the Ad26.COV2.S COVID-19 vaccine or a placebo. This chain's CDR3 is CSAAGTPEQYF. DNA of the CDR3: TGCAGTGCGGCCGGGACACCCGAGCAGTACTTC.